The 19 T cell receptor beta chains below all came from one sample that was sequenced in a study of T cells in tuberculosis. The time point: new active TB diagnosis, blood taken before or within 7 days of starting treatment. Assay used: immunoSEQ multiplex PCR; TCRdb lists only in-frame clones, some missing. The table lists approximately 40,000 clones, around 94% of them singletons. The starting material was PBMCs, obtained at tuberculosis diagnosis. The receptors were sampled from an adult with tuberculosis.

This chain connects TRBV2 to TRBJ1-3; TRBD1 might be the D (6 bases). Germline V lookup: CDR1 SNHLY, CDR2 FYNNEI. V was trimmed by 7 bases and J by 3 bases, leaving 10 bases between them. This CDR3 spans 13 amino acids. The CDR3 here is CASTGTIGNTIYF. CDR3 in DNA: TGTGCCAGCACCGGGACAATTGGAAACACCATATATTTT.

Here the CDR3 reads CASSLGSTTNEKLFF. The CDR3, as DNA: TGTGCCAGCAGCTTGGGTTCTACAACTAATGAAAAACTGTTTTTT. The chain joins TRBV5-8 to TRBJ1-4; D is unresolved. V was shortened by 0 bases and J by 0 bases, with 6 bases between the two germline ends. The CDR3 sequence is 15 residues long. CDR1 is SGHTS, CDR2 YDEGEE, per germline.

This sequence joins TRBV13 and TRBJ1-5; unclear D gene. The V and J ends lost 1 base and 3 bases respectively, with 7 bases between them. The germline gives CDR1 PRHDT, CDR2 FYEKMQ (reference sequence). CDR3 length: 14 residues. The CDR3 coding sequence is TGTGCCAGCAGCTTAGCTCCTCTCAATCAGCCCCAGCATTTT. This encodes CASSLAPLNQPQHF.

The V and J genes are TRBV7-3 and TRBJ2-1; 8 nucleotides align to TRBD2. The CDR3 is made up of 15 amino acids. Germline loops: CDR1 SGHTA, CDR2 FQGTGA. Trimming at V came to 4 bases and at J to 7 bases, leaving 9 bases not matched to a gene. CDR3 coding DNA: TGTGCCAGCAGCTCCCTGAGCGGGGGAATGAATGAGCAGTTCTTC. Translated, it gives CASSSLSGGMNEQFF.

This clone occurred once. The rearrangement links TRBV5-6 to TRBJ1-1; no firm D call. Trimming stripped 4 bases from V and 4 bases from J, with 17 bases between. This CDR3 region has 15 residues. Germline CDR1 and CDR2: SGHDT and YYEEEE. CDR3 bases: TGTGCCAGCAGCCACCTGGACCCTGGAGGCACTGAAGCTTTCTTT. This codes for CASSHLDPGGTEAFF.

The chain combines TRBV29-1 with TRBJ2-1; D is perhaps TRBD1 (5 bases). Per germline, CDR1 SQVTM and CDR2 ANQGSEA. V was clipped by 4 bases and J by 0 bases, with 7 bases between them. The CDR3 consists of 13 residues. The CDR3 DNA reads as TGCAGCGTTGGACAGAGCTCCTACAATGAGCAGTTCTTC. As protein: CSVGQSSYNEQFF.

This sequence joins TRBV29-1 and TRBJ1-1; 10 bases are shared with TRBD1. The CDR3 spans 14 residues. Germline V gene sequence: CDR1 SQVTM, CDR2 ANQGSEA. After removal of 7 bases from V and 0 bases from J, the junction contained 5 bases not matched to a gene. The CDR3: CSAQTGGLNTEAFF. Here the CDR3 DNA reads TGCAGCGCTCAGACAGGGGGCCTGAACACTGAAGCTTTCTTT.

The genes are TRBV7-2 and TRBJ1-2; possible D gene TRBD1, 6 bases. Trimming left V 6 bases short and J 8 bases short, with 16 bases between. Germline CDR1 SGHTA, CDR2 FQGNSA. This CDR3 has 13 amino acids. The CDR3 bases are TGTGCCAGCAGTTCCGCCGGGGGGCTGGGCTACACCTTC. Protein: CASSSAGGLGYTF.

The chain recombines TRBV7-2 with TRBJ1-2; 8 positions agree with TRBD1. Germline V gene data show CDR1 as SGHTA and CDR2 as FQGNSA. This CDR3 comprises 11 residues. Losses at the gene ends were 10 bases for V and 8 bases for J; bases not matched to a gene: 6. For the CDR3, the DNA is TGTGCCAACGGACAGGGACAAGGCTACACCTTC. It is translated as CANGQGQGYTF. Combining the CDR3 with reference TRBV7-2 and TRBJ1-2 gives the whole variable domain GAGVSQSPSNKVTEKGKDVELRCDPISGHTALYWYRQSLGQGLEFLIYFQGNSAPDKSGLPSDRFSAERTGGSVSTLTIQRTQQEDSAVYLCANGQGQGYTFGSGTRLTVV.

The chain has TRBV29-1 and TRBJ1-1; D is unresolved. The CDR3 covers 13 residues. CDR1 is SQVTM and CDR2 is ANQGSEA in the germline V gene. V was trimmed by 4 bases and J by 5 bases, leaving 14 bases between them. The CDR3 nucleotides read TGCAGCGTTGGGAGAGGGAGGGCAACTGAAGCTTTCTTT. Its translation is CSVGRGRATEAFF.

The chain joins TRBV5-4 to TRBJ1-2; TRBD1 might be the D (6 bases). Germline V CDR1 and CDR2: SGHNT, YYREEE (reference sequence). This CDR3 is 13 amino acids long. V shed 5 bases and J shed 1 base, with 9 bases lying between them. The CDR3 bases are TGTGCCAGCAGTGAACAGGGTAACTATGGCTACACCTTC. Amino acid sequence: CASSEQGNYGYTF.

The chain employs TRBV5-1 and TRBJ2-3; TRBD2 aligns across 9 bases. This CDR3 is built from 15 residues. Per germline, CDR1 SGHRS and CDR2 YFSETQ. J lost 5 bases, V lost 4 bases, and 8 bases had no gene match. The CDR3 DNA sequence: TGCGCCAGCAGCCCACAAGCGGGGGGAAGAGATACGCAGTATTTT. It codes for CASSPQAGGRDTQYF.

The V and J genes are TRBV10-3 and TRBJ1-2, with unresolved D. Germline V gives CDR1 ENHRY, CDR2 SYGVKD. Deletions cut 10 bases from V and 0 bases from J, with 6 bases between. The CDR3 extends over 11 amino acids. The CDR3, as DNA: TGTGCCACCGGGGCTAACTATGGCTACACCTTC. It yields the protein CATGANYGYTF.

This chain links TRBV11-3 with TRBJ2-7, with TRBD1 matching over 9 bases. Germline CDR1 is SGHNT and CDR2 is YENEEA. CDR3 length: 13 amino acids. Trimming at V came to 6 bases and at J to 4 bases, leaving 4 bases not matched to a gene. Here the CDR3 reads CASRGTGSYEQYF. CDR3 sequence (DNA): TGTGCCAGCAGGGGGACAGGGTCGTACGAGCAGTACTTC. Combining the CDR3 with reference TRBV11-3 and TRBJ2-7 gives the whole variable domain EAGVVQSPRYKIIEKKQPVAFWCNPISGHNTLYWYLQNLGQGPELLIRYENEEAVDDSQLPKDRFSAERLKGVDSTLKIQPAELGDSAVYLCASRGTGSYEQYFGPGTRLTVT.

The chain combines TRBV7-8 with TRBJ1-2, with unresolved D. V gave up 7 bases and J gave up 4 bases, with 19 bases separating them. This CDR3 is built from 15 residues. Germline lookup yields CDR1 SGHVS and CDR2 FQNEAQ. The CDR3: CASTLTTPGLYGYTF. Written as DNA, the CDR3 is TGTGCCAGCACCCTTACGACTCCAGGACTCTATGGCTACACCTTC.

This clone was seen a few times. J is TRBJ1-5 and V is TRBV7-2; no clear D gene. Germline V gene data show CDR1 as SGHTA and CDR2 as FQGNSA. The CDR3 sequence is 16 residues long. V shed 2 bases and J shed 0 bases, with 11 bases lying between them. The CDR3, as DNA: TGTGCCAGCAGCTTACAATCATTCGGTAGCAATCAGCCCCAGCATTTT. It is translated as CASSLQSFGSNQPQHF.

The V gene is TRBV7-2, the J gene TRBJ2-5; maybe TRBD1 (6 bases). V lost 0 bases and J 2 bases, leaving 7 bases between the germline ends. The germline CDR1 and CDR2 sequences are SGHTA and FQGNSA. The CDR3 consists of 14 residues. The CDR3 spells CASSLAGHQETQYF. CDR3 in DNA: TGTGCCAGCAGCTTAGCGGGACATCAAGAGACCCAGTACTTC.

V gene TRBV2 combines with J gene TRBJ2-5, with 8 bases aligning to TRBD1. Germline CDR1 reads SNHLY; CDR2 reads FYNNEI. V was clipped by 4 bases and J by 5 bases; unmatched bases: 3. This CDR3 has 13 residues. The CDR3, as DNA: TGTGCCAGCAGTGGCCGACAGGGGGAGACCCAGTACTTC. This codes for CASSGRQGETQYF.

The chain links TRBV5-1 to TRBJ1-2; D may be TRBD1 (6 bases). Trimming removed 0 bases at V and 0 bases at J, with 9 bases between. This CDR3 is 15 amino acids long. Germline CDR1 and CDR2: SGHRS and YFSETQ. The CDR3 sequence: CASSLGAGANYGYTF. The CDR3 bases are TGCGCCAGCAGCTTGGGTGCAGGGGCTAACTATGGCTACACCTTC.